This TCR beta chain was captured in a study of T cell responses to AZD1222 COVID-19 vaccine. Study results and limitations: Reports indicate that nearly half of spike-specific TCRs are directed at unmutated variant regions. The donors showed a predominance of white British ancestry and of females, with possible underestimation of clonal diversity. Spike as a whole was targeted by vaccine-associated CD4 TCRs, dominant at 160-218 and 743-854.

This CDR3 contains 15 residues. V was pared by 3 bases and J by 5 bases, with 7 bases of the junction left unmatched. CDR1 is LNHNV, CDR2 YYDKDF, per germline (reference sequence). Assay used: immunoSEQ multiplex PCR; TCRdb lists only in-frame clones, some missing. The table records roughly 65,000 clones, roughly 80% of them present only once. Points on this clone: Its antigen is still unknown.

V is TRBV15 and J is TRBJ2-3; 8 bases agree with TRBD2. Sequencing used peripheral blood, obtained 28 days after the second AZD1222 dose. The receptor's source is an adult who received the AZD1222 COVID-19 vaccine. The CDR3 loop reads CATSRTGGNLDTQYF. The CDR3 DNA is TGTGCCACCAGCAGGACGGGGGGGAACTTAGATACGCAGTATTTT.